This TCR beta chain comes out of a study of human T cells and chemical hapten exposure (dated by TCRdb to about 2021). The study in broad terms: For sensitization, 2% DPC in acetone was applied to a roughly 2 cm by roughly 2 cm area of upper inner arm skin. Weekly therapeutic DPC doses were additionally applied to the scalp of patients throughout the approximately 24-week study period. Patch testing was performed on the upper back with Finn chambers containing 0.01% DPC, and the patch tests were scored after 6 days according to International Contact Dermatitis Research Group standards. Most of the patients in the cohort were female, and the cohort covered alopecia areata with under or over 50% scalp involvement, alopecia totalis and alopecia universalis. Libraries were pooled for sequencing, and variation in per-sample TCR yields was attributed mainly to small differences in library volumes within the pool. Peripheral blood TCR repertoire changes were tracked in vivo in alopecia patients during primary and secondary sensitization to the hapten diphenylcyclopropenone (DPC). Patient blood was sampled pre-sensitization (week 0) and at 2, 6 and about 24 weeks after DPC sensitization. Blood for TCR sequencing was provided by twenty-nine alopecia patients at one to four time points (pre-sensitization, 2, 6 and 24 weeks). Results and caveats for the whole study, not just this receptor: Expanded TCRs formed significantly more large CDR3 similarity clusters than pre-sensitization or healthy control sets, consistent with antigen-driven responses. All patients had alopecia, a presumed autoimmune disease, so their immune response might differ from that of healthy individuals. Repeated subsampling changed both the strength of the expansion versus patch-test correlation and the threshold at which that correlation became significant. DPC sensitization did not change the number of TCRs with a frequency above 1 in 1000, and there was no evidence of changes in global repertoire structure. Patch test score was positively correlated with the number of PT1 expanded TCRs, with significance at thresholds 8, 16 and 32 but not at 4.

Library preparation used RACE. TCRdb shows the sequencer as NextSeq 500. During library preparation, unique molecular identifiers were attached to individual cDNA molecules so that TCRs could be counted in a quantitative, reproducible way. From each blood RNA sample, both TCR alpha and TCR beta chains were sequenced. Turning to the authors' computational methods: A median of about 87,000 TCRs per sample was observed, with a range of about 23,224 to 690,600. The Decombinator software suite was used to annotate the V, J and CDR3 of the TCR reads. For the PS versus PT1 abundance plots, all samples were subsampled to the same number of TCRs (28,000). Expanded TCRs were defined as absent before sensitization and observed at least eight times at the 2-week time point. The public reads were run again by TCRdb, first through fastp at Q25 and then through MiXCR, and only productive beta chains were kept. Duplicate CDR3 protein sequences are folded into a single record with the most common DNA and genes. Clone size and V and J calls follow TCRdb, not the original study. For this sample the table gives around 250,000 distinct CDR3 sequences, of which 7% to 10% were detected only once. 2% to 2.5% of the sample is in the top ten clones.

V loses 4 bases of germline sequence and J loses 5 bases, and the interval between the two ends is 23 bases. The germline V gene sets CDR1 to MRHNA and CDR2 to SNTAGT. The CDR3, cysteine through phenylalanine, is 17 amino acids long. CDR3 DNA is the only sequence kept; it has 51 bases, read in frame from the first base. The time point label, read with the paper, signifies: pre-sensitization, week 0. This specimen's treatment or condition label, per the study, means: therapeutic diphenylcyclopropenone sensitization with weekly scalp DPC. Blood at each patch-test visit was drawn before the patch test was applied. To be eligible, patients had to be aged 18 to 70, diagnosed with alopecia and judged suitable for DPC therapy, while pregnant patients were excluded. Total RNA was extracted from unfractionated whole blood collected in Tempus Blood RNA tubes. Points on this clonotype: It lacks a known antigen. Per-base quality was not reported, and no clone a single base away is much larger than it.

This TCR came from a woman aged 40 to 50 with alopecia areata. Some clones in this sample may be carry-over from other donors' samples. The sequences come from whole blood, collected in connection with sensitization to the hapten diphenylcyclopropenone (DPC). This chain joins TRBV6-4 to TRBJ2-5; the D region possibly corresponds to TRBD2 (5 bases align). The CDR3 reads CASSGPRPSGMEETQYF. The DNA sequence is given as TGTGCCAGCAGTGGCCCACGGCCGTCGGGGATGGAGGAGACCCAGTACTTC.